The next 28 T cell receptor beta chains were all read from a single sample in a study of T cell clonality in common variable immunodeficiency. Profiled with immunoSEQ multiplex PCR; TCRdb holds only in-frame clones, not every one. This record lists more than 13,000 clones, none seen once only, and the top ten clones contain 7% to 9.5%. These TCRs are of unknown antigen specificity. Study observations and caveats: In common variable immunodeficiency, TCR beta chains reportedly carried fewer deletions and N-nucleotide insertions.

The sequencing input was peripheral blood mononuclear cells. Receptors originate from a human donor with common variable immunodeficiency.

This clone is medium-sized. This CDR3 reads CSVGQGYSASTDTQYF. Incomplete CDR3 DNA: TGCAGCGTTGGCCAGGGTTATTCTGCTAGCACAGATACG. The rearrangement links TRBV29-1 to TRBJ2-3, with D tentatively TRBD1 (5 bases). The read terminates 3 residues ahead of where the CDR3 ends, so the germline J gene completes it. V was shortened by 4 bases and J by 0 bases, with 17 bases between the two germline ends. This CDR3 spans 16 amino acids. From germline, CDR1 is SQVTM and CDR2 ANQGSEA.

Concerning this clone: The sequenced fragment ends 3 residues before the CDR3 boundary, so the rest is inferred from the germline J gene. The chain couples TRBV20-1 to TRBJ1-5; 8 nucleotides line up with TRBD1. J gave up 7 bases and V 6 bases, and 8 bases lay outside the gene matches. The CDR3 spans 13 residues. From germline, CDR1 is DFQATT and CDR2 SNEGSKA (reference sequence). CDR3: CSAHGQGGQPQHF. CDR3 DNA (partial): TGCAGTGCACACGGACAGGGAGGGCAGCCC.

This clone occurred many times. Coverage ceases 3 residues before the CDR3 finishes, and the germline J gene fills in the end. V is TRBV18 and J is TRBJ1-1; 7 bases are shared with TRBD1. With V trimmed by 4 bases and J by 0 bases, 2 bases remained unmatched. CDR3 length: 14 residues. Germline lookup yields CDR1 KGHSH and CDR2 LQKENI. The chain's CDR3 is CASSQGAVNTEAFF. CDR3 DNA, as far as it was read: TGTGCCAGCTCACAGGGGGCCGTGAACACTGAA.

Only a few counts were recorded for this clone. The read finishes 3 residues shy of the CDR3 end, and the germline J gene is used to complete it. The chain combines TRBV19 with TRBJ2-7; D is perhaps TRBD1 or TRBD2 (6 bases each). V was clipped by 5 bases and J by 1 base, with 15 bases between them. CDR3 length equals 15 residues. Germline lookup yields CDR1 LNHDA and CDR2 SQIVND (reference sequence). The DNA read from the CDR3 is TGTGCCAGTAGTGGAGGGACACCTGCTTCCTACGAG. Amino acid sequence: CASSGGTPASYE. The CDR3 reads in full as CASSGGTPASYEQYF.

This clone was recorded a few times. The read is 3 residues too short to cover the CDR3 end, so that end is filled in from the germline J gene. J is TRBJ2-4 and V is TRBV7-9, with D tentatively TRBD2 (7 bases). In germline, CDR1 is SEHNR, CDR2 FQNEAQ (reference sequence). The germline V and J ends were trimmed by 1 base and 5 bases, with 9 bases remaining between them. The CDR3 is 14 residues long. CDR3 protein: CASSLGGGENIQYF. Partial CDR3 DNA: TGTGCCAGCAGCTTAGGAGGGGGGGAAAACATT. The complete variable domain, with remaining parts taken from reference TRBV7-9 and TRBJ2-4, reads DTGVSQNPRHKITKRGQNVTFRCDPISEHNRLYWYRQTLGQGPEFLTYFQNEAQLEKSRLLSDRFSAERPKGSFSTLEIQRTEQGDSAMYLCASSLGGGENIQYFGAGTRLSVL.

This clone was seen only a few times. Read sequence stops 3 residues before the CDR3 end, and the germline J gene provides the missing end. The V gene is TRBV7-2, the J gene TRBJ1-6; D is perhaps TRBD1 (5 bases). This CDR3 contains 13 residues. Looked up from germline, CDR1 is SGHTA and CDR2 is FQGNSA. V dropped 2 bases and J dropped 8 bases, with 7 bases sitting between them. CDR3 loop: CASSLRGDSPLHF. The sequenced CDR3 bases are TGTGCCAGCAGCTTAAGAGGGGATTCACCC. The full variable domain, with the rest looked up from reference TRBV7-2 and TRBJ1-6, is GAGVSQSPSNKVTEKGKDVELRCDPISGHTALYWYRQSLGQGLEFLIYFQGNSAPDKSGLPSDRFSAERTGGSVSTLTIQRTQQEDSAVYLCASSLRGDSPLHFGNGTRLTVT.

This clone appeared many times. The read is 3 residues too short to cover the CDR3 end, so that end is filled in from the germline J gene. V usage is TRBV29-1 and J usage is TRBJ1-1; no firm D call. Germline V lookup: CDR1 SQVTM, CDR2 ANQGSEA. The CDR3 runs 13 residues. V dropped 7 bases and J dropped 0 bases, with 12 bases sitting between them. CDR3 DNA, as far as it was read: TGCAGCGCCGTGGGCTTAATGAACACTGAA. Its translation: CSAVGLMNTE. The entire CDR3 reads CSAVGLMNTEAFF.

This clone appeared a few times. With the read ending 3 residues before the CDR3 end, the germline J gene is used to fill in that end. The J gene is TRBJ2-1, the V gene TRBV19; 10 bases are shared with TRBD1. Germline CDR1 LNHDA, CDR2 SQIVND (reference sequence). This CDR3 is 15 amino acids long. V gave up 7 bases and J gave up 5 bases; unmatched junction bases: 8. CDR3 protein: CASISPGTGDNEQFF. The covered CDR3 bases are TGTGCCAGTATATCCCCCGGGACAGGGGACAATGAG.

Points on this clone: The CDR3 end is not reached by the read, which stops 3 residues before it; the germline J gene fills it in. V is TRBV18 and J is TRBJ2-1; TRBD2 agrees at 10 bases. Trimming at V came to 5 bases and at J to 4 bases, leaving 5 bases not matched to a gene. Per germline, CDR1 KGHSH and CDR2 LQKENI. This CDR3 region has 15 residues. CDR3 sequence: CASSITSGEYNEQFF. Partial CDR3 DNA: TGTGCCAGCTCAATCACTAGCGGGGAGTACAATGAG.

This clone was seen a few times. The read halts 3 residues ahead of the CDR3 end, with the missing end drawn from the germline J gene. V gene TRBV19 combines with J gene TRBJ1-5, with D possibly TRBD1 on 6 matching bases. Germline CDR1 is LNHDA and CDR2 is SQIVND (reference sequence). There are 15 residues in the CDR3. V gave up 5 bases and J gave up 3 bases, with 14 bases separating them. Incomplete CDR3 DNA: TGTGCCAGTAGTCCGCCCCGGGACACCAATCAGCCC. This translates into CASSPPRDTNQP. The whole CDR3 region reads CASSPPRDTNQPQHF.

The table lists this clone with a few counts. Coverage ceases 3 residues before the CDR3 finishes, and the germline J gene fills in the end. The chain combines TRBV29-1 with TRBJ2-7, with 9 nucleotides matching TRBD2. Germline lookup yields CDR1 SQVTM and CDR2 ANQGSEA. The ends lost 4 bases at V and 6 bases at J; junction bases unmatched: 4. CDR3 length equals 12 residues. CDR3 DNA, as far as it was read: TGCAGCGTTGTGCGGGGGGGCCTCGAG. This translates into CSVVRGGLE. The CDR3 in full is CSVVRGGLEQYF.

This clone was picked up a small number of times. This chain's CDR3 is CASSEALAGVETQYF. The covered CDR3 bases are TGTGCCAGCAGTGAAGCCCTAGCGGGGGTAGAGACC. The genes are TRBV6-1 and TRBJ2-5; the match to TRBD2 covers 10 bases. The missing CDR3 end, 3 residues past where the read stops, is filled in from the germline J gene. This CDR3 has 15 residues. Germline values: CDR1 MNHNS, CDR2 SASEGT. V was clipped by 0 bases and J by 4 bases; unmatched bases: 2.

Remarks on this clone: The DNA ends 3 residues before the CDR3 does, and the rest of the CDR3 is filled in from the germline J gene. The chain carries TRBV6-2 or TRBV6-3 and TRBJ2-2; 7 bases match TRBD1. The CDR3 spans 13 residues. Germline CDR1 MNHEY, CDR2 SVGEGT. The trim removed 6 bases at V and 6 bases at J, leaving 4 bases unmatched. The chain's CDR3 is CASRRQGPGELFF. The covered CDR3 bases are TGTGCCAGCAGAAGACAGGGACCCGGGGAG.

This clone was counted only a few times. Read sequence stops 3 residues before the CDR3 end, and the germline J gene provides the missing end. The rearrangement joins TRBV7-9 to TRBJ2-7; TRBD2 matches 11 bases. The V gene end was trimmed by 4 bases and the J gene end by 3 bases; junction bases not matched to a gene: 5. Germline V gene lookup returns CDR1 SEHNR and CDR2 FQNEAQ (reference sequence). The CDR3 runs 15 residues. The CDR3 reads CASSSGLAELYEQYF. The part of the CDR3 DNA that was read is TGTGCCAGCAGCTCGGGACTAGCGGAGCTCTACGAG.

This clone has more than one count but fewer than ten. Coverage ceases 3 residues before the CDR3 finishes, and the germline J gene fills in the end. This chain joins TRBV2 and TRBJ2-1; 7 bases agree with TRBD2. The V and J ends lost 7 bases and 9 bases, in that order; junction bases with no gene match: 12. CDR3 length: 14 residues. Germline loops: CDR1 SNHLY, CDR2 FYNNEI. The CDR3 sequence is CASTSSERGSEQFF. CDR3 DNA (partial): TGTGCCAGCACATCGTCCGAGCGGGGATCTGAG. Full variable domain (remainder filled in from reference TRBV2 and TRBJ2-1): EPEVTQTPSHQVTQMGQEVILRCVPISNHLYFYWYRQILGQKVEFLVSFYNNEISEKSEIFDDQFSVERPDGSNFTLKIRSTKLEDSAMYFCASTSSERGSEQFFGPGTRLTVL.

This clone was recorded a few times. Read data end 3 residues before the CDR3 end; the end is taken from the germline J gene. V and J are TRBV20-1 and TRBJ2-7, with D hard to call. CDR1 DFQATT and CDR2 SNEGSKA come from the germline V gene (reference sequence). Deletions cut 2 bases from V and 3 bases from J, with 23 bases between. The CDR3 is 17 residues long. This CDR3 is CSARLVKPSLIGYEQYF. The CDR3 DNA, read in part, is TGCAGTGCTAGACTAGTCAAGCCTTCTCTAATCGGCTACGAG.

This clone was seen more than once but under ten times. The read stops 3 residues short of the end of the CDR3; the missing end is completed from the germline J gene. The gene calls are TRBV7-9 and TRBJ1-1, with a weak D call TRBD1 (6 bases). Trimming took 4 bases from V and 3 from J, leaving 12 bases between them. This CDR3 spans 14 amino acids. Per germline, CDR1 SEHNR and CDR2 FQNEAQ (reference sequence). CDR3 in amino acids: CASSSRDKDTEAFF. Partial CDR3 DNA: TGTGCCAGCAGCTCGAGGGACAAGGACACTGAA.

A remark on this clone: The DNA ends 3 residues before the CDR3 does, and the rest of the CDR3 is filled in from the germline J gene. The rearrangement joins TRBV19 to TRBJ1-5; 7 bases are a match to TRBD1. Germline-derived CDR1 and CDR2 are LNHDA and SQIVND (reference sequence). J was trimmed by 5 bases and V by 1 base; bases with no gene match: 5. The CDR3 covers 15 residues. The DNA read from the CDR3 is TGTGCCAGTAGTATAGGACGGACAGGCCATCAGCCC. It translates to CASSIGRTGHQP. The entire CDR3 protein is CASSIGRTGHQPQHF.

By its share, this clone is medium-sized. The observed sequence ends 3 residues before the CDR3 terminus, with the missing tail filled in from the germline J gene. This sequence joins TRBV2 and TRBJ2-5; D might be TRBD2 (6 bases). The CDR3 sequence is 15 residues long. Germline V lookup: CDR1 SNHLY, CDR2 FYNNEI. V lost 2 bases to trimming and J lost 5 bases, with 15 bases between them. The sequenced CDR3 bases are TGTGCCAGCAGTGAACACCCTAGCGAGGGCGAGACC. Its protein is CASSEHPSEGET. The complete CDR3 protein is CASSEHPSEGETQYF. Using reference TRBV2 and TRBJ2-5 for the parts outside the CDR3, the full variable domain is EPEVTQTPSHQVTQMGQEVILRCVPISNHLYFYWYRQILGQKVEFLVSFYNNEISEKSEIFDDQFSVERPDGSNFTLKIRSTKLEDSAMYFCASSEHPSEGETQYFGPGTRLLVL.

As to this clone: The read finishes 3 residues shy of the CDR3 end, and the germline J gene is used to complete it. J is TRBJ2-3 and V is TRBV18, with D possibly matching TRBD1 (5 bases). V lost 6 bases to trimming and J lost 1 base, with 17 bases between them. Germline assignment: CDR1 KGHSH and CDR2 LQKENI. The CDR3 extends over 16 amino acids. The CDR3 sequence is CASSPRAGSGTDTQYF. CDR3 DNA, as far as it was read: TGTGCCAGCTCTCCTCGGGCAGGGTCAGGCACAGATACG. The whole variable domain, remainder taken from reference TRBV18 and TRBJ2-3, is NAGVMQNPRHLVRRRGQEARLRCSPMKGHSHVYWYRQLPEEGLKFMVYLQKENIIDESGMPKERFSAEFPKEGPSILRIQQVVRGDSAAYFCASSPRAGSGTDTQYFGPGTRLTVL.

About this clone: The read halts 3 residues ahead of the CDR3 end, with the missing end drawn from the germline J gene. V and J are TRBV7-6 and TRBJ2-1, with TRBD2 matching over 14 bases. This CDR3 region has 16 residues. Germline assignment: CDR1 SGHVS and CDR2 FNYEAQ. V trimming: 3 bases; J trimming: 6 bases; junction bases outside the gene matches: 4. The covered CDR3 bases are TGTGCCAGCAGCTTGACTAGCGGGGGGGCCACCAATGAG. Amino acids: CASSLTSGGATNE. The whole CDR3 sequence is CASSLTSGGATNEQFF.

Concerning this clone itself: The read is 3 residues too short to cover the CDR3 end, so that end is filled in from the germline J gene. The chain links TRBV7-3 to TRBJ2-7; 8 bases agree with TRBD2. After removal of 5 bases from V and 0 bases from J, the junction contained 3 bases not matched to a gene. Germline assignment: CDR1 SGHTA and CDR2 FQGTGA. The CDR3 extends over 14 amino acids. CDR3 in amino acids: CASSPRGGSYEQYF. CDR3 DNA (partial): TGTGCCAGCAGCCCCCGGGGGGGCTCCTACGAG.

By share, this clone ranks as medium-sized (0.01 to 0.1%). The observed sequence ends 3 residues before the CDR3 terminus, with the missing tail filled in from the germline J gene. The chain uses TRBV20-1 and TRBJ2-1; a possible D gene is TRBD2 (5 bases). Trimming cost V 3 bases and J 0 bases, with 15 bases left between them. CDR1 is DFQATT and CDR2 is SNEGSKA in the germline V gene (reference sequence). The CDR3 is 16 amino acids. The sequenced CDR3 bases are TGCAGTGCTAGCCCCCGAGGGTCCAGCTCCTACAATGAG. It encodes CSASPRGSSSYNE. The complete CDR3 sequence is CSASPRGSSSYNEQFF.

This clone is medium-sized (0.01 to 0.1%) in the sample. The read finishes 3 residues shy of the CDR3 end, and the germline J gene is used to complete it. This specimen includes other DNA sequences encoding the same CDR3. The V and J genes are TRBV20-1 and TRBJ2-1; 10 bases are shared with TRBD1. V gave up 5 bases and J gave up 4 bases; unmatched junction bases: 2. The CDR3 loop spans 13 amino acids. Germline-derived CDR1 and CDR2 are DFQATT and SNEGSKA (reference sequence). CDR3 bases read: TGCAGTGCTCCGGGACAGGGGTACAATGAG. It specifies CSAPGQGYNE. The entire CDR3 sequence reads CSAPGQGYNEQFF.

This clone showed up just a few times. The CDR3 extends 3 residues past the end of the read, so its final part is completed from the germline J gene. This chain joins TRBV7-9 and TRBJ1-5; tentative D call: TRBD1 (5 bases). The CDR3 has 14 amino acids. Looked up from germline, CDR1 is SEHNR and CDR2 is FQNEAQ (reference sequence). The CDR3 protein is CASSLGGSSPPQHF. The sequenced CDR3 bases are TGTGCCAGCAGCTTAGGGGGCTCCTCTCCTCCC.

As for this clone: The CDR3 end is not reached by the read, which stops 3 residues before it; the germline J gene fills it in. The J gene is TRBJ2-2, the V gene TRBV6-2 or TRBV6-3; D is possibly TRBD1 (6 bases). The CDR3 spans 13 residues. Trimming removed 6 bases at V and 4 bases at J, with 9 bases between. Germline values: CDR1 MNHEY, CDR2 SVGEGT. Here the CDR3 reads CASSQDSTGELFF. Partial CDR3 DNA: TGTGCCAGCAGCCAGGACAGCACCGGGGAG.

A word on this clone: Read data end 3 residues before the CDR3 end; the end is taken from the germline J gene. The V call is TRBV7-9, the J call TRBJ2-3; 8 nucleotides match TRBD2. This CDR3 contains 15 residues. Unmatched junction bases numbered 8, after V lost 8 bases and J lost 1 base. Germline assignment: CDR1 SEHNR and CDR2 FQNEAQ (reference sequence). CDR3: CASAEPRGGTDTQYF. Partial CDR3 DNA: TGTGCCAGCGCCGAACCGCGGGGGGGCACAGATACG. The entire variable domain, with the rest obtained from reference TRBV7-9 and TRBJ2-3, is as follows: DTGVSQNPRHKITKRGQNVTFRCDPISEHNRLYWYRQTLGQGPEFLTYFQNEAQLEKSRLLSDRFSAERPKGSFSTLEIQRTEQGDSAMYLCASAEPRGGTDTQYFGPGTRLTVL.

This clone came up a few times. CDR3 sequence reads: CASSPQRVGTEAFF. The DNA read from the CDR3 is TGTGCCAGCAGCCCCCAAAGGGTAGGCACTGAA. This chain joins TRBV7-2 and TRBJ1-1; D call uncertain. The read ends 3 residues shy of where the CDR3 ends; the end is completed using the germline J gene. With 5 bases removed from V and 4 bases from J, the gap between germline ends came to 14 bases. The CDR3 consists of 14 residues. CDR1 is SGHTA and CDR2 is FQGNSA in the germline V gene.